The next 5 T cell receptor beta chains were all read from a single sample in a study of beta chain features in type 1 diabetes. Investigators reverse transcribed all isolated RNA, so they sequenced expressed TCRB transcripts. The repertoire was sequenced with immunoSEQ multiplex PCR; TCRdb's copy has only in-frame clones and lacks some. The data show more than 110,000 clones, less than 9% seen once. Sequencing was performed on central memory CD4+ T cells from blood. The receptors were gathered from a woman in her 30s in good health.

V gene TRBV7-3 combines with J gene TRBJ2-5; weak D call: TRBD1 (5 bases). Trimming left V 5 bases short and J 5 bases short, with 12 bases between. This CDR3 has 13 amino acids. Per the germline V gene, CDR1 is SGHTA and CDR2 is FQGTGA. The DNA of the CDR3 is TGTGCCAGCAGCCCAGCAAAGGGGGAGACCCAGTACTTC. Amino acids: CASSPAKGETQYF.

This clone was observed many times. CDR3 coding DNA: TGTGCCAGCAGCCAGCCGGGACTAGCTTACAATGAGCAGTTCTTC. Protein product: CASSQPGLAYNEQFF. V is TRBV14 and J is TRBJ2-1; 9 bases map to TRBD2. The J segment lost 4 bases and the V segment lost 3 bases, leaving 4 bases of the junction unmatched. There are 15 residues in the CDR3. Germline V lookup: CDR1 SGHDN, CDR2 FVKESK.

The chain is built from TRBV19 and TRBJ2-7; D remains ambiguous. This CDR3 spans 16 amino acids. The V end lost 1 base, the J end lost 0 bases, and 13 bases lay between the germline ends. CDR1 and CDR2 from the germline V gene are LNHDA and SQIVND (reference sequence). The chain's CDR3 is CASSIGGRLSSYEQYF. CDR3 DNA sequence: TGTGCCAGTAGTATAGGCGGTCGGCTGAGCTCCTACGAGCAGTACTTC.

J is TRBJ2-3 and V is TRBV27, with 9 bases aligning to TRBD1. This CDR3 region has 13 residues. CDR1 is MNHEY and CDR2 is SMNVEV in the germline V gene (reference sequence). The junction had 2 bases not matched to a gene; V was cut back by 6 bases and J by 4 bases. CDR3 nucleotides: TGTGCCAGCAGGACAGGGGGAGCAGATACGCAGTATTTT. Protein: CASRTGGADTQYF.

In its sample, this clone was seen a few times. The J gene is TRBJ2-3, the V gene TRBV7-9; tentatively, D is TRBD1 (5 bases). In germline, CDR1 is SEHNR, CDR2 FQNEAQ (reference sequence). V lost 2 bases and J 2 bases, leaving 8 bases between the germline ends. CDR3 size: 14 residues. The CDR3 sequence: CASSLTGDTDTQYF. For the CDR3, the DNA is TGTGCCAGCAGCTTAACAGGCGACACAGATACGCAGTATTTT.